This T cell receptor beta chain was identified during a study of CD8 T cells in Susac syndrome. Sequencing of TCR beta was performed on blood CD8+ T cells and on blood CD4+ T cells. Controls were healthy donors chosen to match patients in age and sex. The CD8+ and CD4+ T cells were isolated magnetically using a negative isolation approach, whereas the TEMRA cells were enriched by FACS. Germline V lookup: CDR1 SGHDN, CDR2 FVKESK. V gave up 3 bases and J gave up 2 bases, with 7 bases separating them. The CDR3 totals 13 residues. Reverse transcription of about 0.45 to 1 ug RNA was performed with random hexamers. Across 54 Vbeta and 13 Jbeta, immunoSEQ multiplex PCR amplified TCR beta CDR3. TCRdb re-analysed the immunoSEQ multiplex PCR reads in MiXCR, keeping a single row per CDR3 protein. Of some 150,000 distinct CDR3 sequences listed, approximately 93% are singletons.

The chain links TRBV14 to TRBJ1-2; D is ambiguous. Sequenced sample: CD4+ T cells from PBMCs. The origin of this receptor is a human donor in good health. CDR3 sequence: CASSHRLNYGYTF. Here the CDR3 DNA reads TGTGCCAGCAGCCATCGCCTAAACTATGGCTACACCTTC.